Listed below are T cell receptor beta chains from one sample, sequenced in a study of blood T cell repertoires in COVID-19. Using immunoSEQ multiplex PCR, the repertoire was profiled, and TCRdb retains in-frame clones only, with some absent. The table includes 99,000 or so clones, over 75% detected once. The sample was peripheral blood. All receptors come from a man aged 50 to 60 with acute or convalescent COVID-19. Both conserved end residues are part of each CDR3. The D gene is left open where the match is weak. Rows may omit the clone size; those that give it use once, few, many or a size class.

size,D,J,V,CDR3,DNA
few,.,TRBJ2-2,TRBV18,CASSPFGNTGELFF,TGTGCCAGCTCACCCTTCGGGAACACCGGGGAGCTGTTTTTT
.,.,TRBJ1-2,TRBV24-1,CATRDPGGGIGYTF,TGTGCCACCAGGGACCCTGGGGGCGGTATCGGCTACACCTTC
.,.,TRBJ1-4,TRBV30,CAWSVRSGFEKLFF,TGTGCCTGGAGTGTACGTTCGGGTTTCGAAAAACTGTTTTTT
.,.,TRBJ2-3,TRBV6-1,CASSEAFQTHSTDTQYF,TGTGCCAGCAGTGAAGCTTTTCAGACACATAGCACAGATACGCAGTATTTT
.,.,TRBJ1-1,TRBV6-5,CASSYRGMNTEAFF,TGTGCCAGCAGTTACAGAGGCATGAACACTGAAGCTTTCTTT
.,.,TRBJ2-7,TRBV3-1/TRBV3-2,CASSRAADYEQYF,TGTGCCAGCAGCCGCGCGGCGGACTACGAGCAGTACTTC
.,.,TRBJ2-7,TRBV4-1,CASSQDRGSEQYF,TGCGCCAGCAGCCAAGATCGGGGGTCCGAGCAGTACTTC
.,.,TRBJ1-6,TRBV18,CASSPQGYNSPLHF,TGTGCCAGCTCACCACAGGGGTATAATTCACCCCTCCACTTT
.,TRBD1,TRBJ2-1,TRBV25-1,CASSDGWTGGNNEQFF,TGTGCCAGCAGTGATGGCTGGACAGGGGGCAATAATGAGCAGTTCTTC
once,.,TRBJ1-1,TRBV21-1,CASTRAGRRDRNTEAFF,TGTGCCAGCACCAGAGCAGGGAGGAGGGACAGGAACACTGAAGCTTTCTTT
.,.,TRBJ2-1,TRBV12-2,CASRLLGGGLSWEQFF,TGTGCAAGTCGCTTACTGGGCGGGGGCCTATCGTGGGAGCAGTTCTTC
.,TRBD1,TRBJ2-4,TRBV11-3,CASSLSSGTEENIQYF,TGTGCCAGCAGCTTATCTTCCGGGACAGAGGAAAACATTCAGTACTTC
.,TRBD1,TRBJ2-7,TRBV19,CASSLRDRAYEQYF,TGTGCCAGTTCACTACGGGACAGGGCCTACGAGCAGTACTTC
.,TRBD2,TRBJ2-3,TRBV5-1,CASSRGTSGPDTQYF,TGCGCCAGCAGCAGAGGGACTAGCGGGCCAGATACGCAGTATTTT
.,.,TRBJ1-3,TRBV7-9,CASSLFGSSGNTIYF,TGTGCCAGCAGCTTATTTGGGAGCTCTGGAAACACCATATATTTT
.,TRBD2,TRBJ2-5,TRBV14,CASRRSGEETQYF,TGTGCCAGCAGACGTAGCGGGGAAGAGACCCAGTACTTC
.,.,TRBJ2-7,TRBV6-1,CASSEVRGYEQYF,TGTGCCAGCAGTGAAGTCCGGGGCTACGAGCAGTACTTC
.,.,TRBJ2-1,TRBV18,CASSPPGAPGYNEQFF,TGTGCCAGCTCCCCACCGGGCGCACCTGGGTACAATGAGCAGTTCTTC
.,.,TRBJ1-3,TRBV2,CASSPVAQTSSGNTIYF,TGTGCCAGCAGCCCAGTGGCACAGACTAGCTCTGGAAACACCATATATTTT
once,.,TRBJ1-2,TRBV5-4,CASRPLDRAVGYTF,TGTGCCAGCAGACCCCTCGACCGAGCGGTAGGCTACACCTTC
.,.,TRBJ2-7,TRBV3-1/TRBV3-2,CASSQGQLPLEQYF,TGTGCCAGCAGCCAAGGACAGCTACCCCTGGAGCAGTACTTC
.,.,TRBJ2-7,TRBV19,CASSIEARRYEQYF,TGTGCCAGTAGTATAGAGGCCAGGCGCTACGAGCAGTACTTC
once,TRBD2,TRBJ2-1,TRBV11-3,CASGPRETYNEQFF,TGTGCCAGCGGTCCGCGGGAGACCTACAATGAGCAGTTCTTC
.,TRBD1,TRBJ1-1,TRBV5-1,CASSLDRGPGDTEAFF,TGCGCCAGCAGCTTGGACAGGGGACCGGGGGACACTGAAGCTTTCTTT
.,TRBD2,TRBJ2-1,TRBV20-1,CSASMMASGGVGEQFF,TGCAGTGCTAGTATGATGGCTAGCGGGGGGGTCGGTGAGCAGTTCTTC
.,.,TRBJ1-3,TRBV19,CASTRQQGNTIYF,TGTGCCAGTACCAGACAACAGGGAAACACCATATATTTT
once,TRBD1,TRBJ1-2,TRBV2,CATQTTGANYGYTF,TGTGCCACCCAAACCACAGGGGCTAACTATGGCTACACCTTC
.,.,TRBJ2-3,TRBV6-2/TRBV6-3,CASSRITGSGQYF,TGTGCCAGCAGCCGCATTACAGGGTCGGGGCAGTATTTT
.,TRBD1,TRBJ2-7,TRBV30,CAWDRQFGQGGEQYF,TGTGCCTGGGACCGACAATTCGGACAGGGGGGCGAGCAGTACTTC
.,TRBD1,TRBJ2-3,TRBV24-1,CATSEGQGDADTQYF,TGTGCCACCAGTGAGGGACAGGGGGACGCAGATACGCAGTATTTT
.,.,TRBJ1-2,TRBV19,CASSMMTENYGYTF,TGTGCCAGTAGTATGATGACAGAGAACTATGGCTACACCTTC
few,.,TRBJ2-1,TRBV5-1,CASKVGSHGEQFF,TGCGCCAGCAAGGTCGGGAGTCACGGTGAGCAGTTCTTC
.,.,TRBJ2-1,TRBV5-8,CASSLGRGYNEQFF,TGTGCCAGCAGCTTGGGGCGGGGTTACAATGAGCAGTTCTTC
.,.,TRBJ2-7,TRBV5-5,CASRPGGPGEQYF,TGTGCCAGCAGGCCCGGTGGGCCCGGTGAGCAGTACTTC
few,.,TRBJ1-2,TRBV5-5,CASNSWEGLYGYTF,TGTGCCAGCAATTCTTGGGAGGGCCTCTATGGCTACACCTTC
.,.,TRBJ1-2,TRBV14,CASSQEAYGYTF,TGTGCCAGCAGCCAAGAGGCCTATGGCTACACCTTC
.,TRBD1,TRBJ1-4,TRBV7-3,CASSLTGDANEKLFF,TGTGCCAGCAGCCTAACAGGGGATGCTAATGAAAAACTGTTTTTT
.,.,TRBJ2-7,TRBV5-1,CASSLGTVNYEQYF,TGCGCCAGCAGCTTGGGGACAGTGAACTACGAGCAGTACTTC